This entry lists 9 T cell receptor beta chains sequenced from one sample in a study of shared clonotypes between healthy human individuals. Profiled with immunoSEQ multiplex PCR; TCRdb holds only in-frame clones, not every one. This sample has about 2,200,000 clones, with more than 85% found just once. CD45RO-negative, CCR7-selected cells formed the naive CD8 fraction, which excluded terminally differentiated effector memory CD45RA+ cells. The sequencing input was naive CD8+ T cells from PBMCs. These receptors were collected from a man younger than 35 in good health. Some clones in this sample may be carry-over from other donors' samples.

The chain joins TRBV15 to TRBJ2-5, with D tentatively TRBD1 or TRBD2 (6 bases each). The germline CDR1 and CDR2 sequences are LNHNV and YYDKDF (reference sequence). V lost 8 bases and J 5 bases, leaving 18 bases between the germline ends. CDR3 length: 14 residues. The CDR3 loop reads CATGSGGSLETQYF. The CDR3 DNA reads as TGTGCCACCGGTTCCGGGGGCTCTCTCGAGACCCAGTACTTC.

The chain joins TRBV9 to TRBJ2-7, with 7 bases identical to TRBD1. This CDR3 spans 15 amino acids. The germline V gene has CDR1 SGDLS and CDR2 YYNGEE. The V gene end was trimmed by 4 bases and the J gene end by 4 bases; junction bases not matched to a gene: 11. CDR3 bases: TGTGCCAGCAGCCACCCCGTTTCAGGGGGTTACGAGCAGTACTTC. Its translation is CASSHPVSGGYEQYF.

J is TRBJ2-7 and V is TRBV5-1, with D perhaps being TRBD1 or TRBD2 (6 bases each). CDR3 length: 16 amino acids. Trimming removed 4 bases from V and 0 bases from J, with 17 bases in between. The germline V gene encodes CDR1 SGHRS and CDR2 YFSETQ. CDR3 in amino acids: CASSLRGLTSSYEQYF. CDR3 DNA: TGCGCCAGCAGCCTCAGGGGCCTGACTAGCTCCTACGAGCAGTACTTC. Full variable domain (rest looked up from reference TRBV5-1 and TRBJ2-7): KAGVTQTPRYLIKTRGQQVTLSCSPISGHRSVSWYQQTPGQGLQFLFEYFSETQRNKGNFPGRFSGRQFSNSRSEMNVSTLELGDSALYLCASSLRGLTSSYEQYFGPGTRLTVT.

The chain combines TRBV18 with TRBJ2-3; D gene unclear. V lost 3 bases, J lost 5 bases, and 21 bases lay in between. This CDR3 spans 17 amino acids. Germline values: CDR1 KGHSH, CDR2 LQKENI. The CDR3 region is CASSPRDGVGTVDTQYF. The CDR3 nucleotides read TGTGCCAGCTCACCGAGAGATGGGGTGGGCACGGTAGATACGCAGTATTTT. Full variable domain (missing parts from reference TRBV18 and TRBJ2-3): NAGVMQNPRHLVRRRGQEARLRCSPMKGHSHVYWYRQLPEEGLKFMVYLQKENIIDESGMPKERFSAEFPKEGPSILRIQQVVRGDSAAYFCASSPRDGVGTVDTQYFGPGTRLTVL.

The chain combines TRBV7-9 with TRBJ1-2; a weak D match, TRBD1 (6 bases). Germline CDR1 and CDR2: SEHNR and FQNEAQ (reference sequence). The CDR3 sequence is 12 residues long. V dropped 5 bases and J dropped 8 bases, with 12 bases sitting between them. The CDR3 nucleotides read TGTGCCAGCAGCCCGGACAGCCGAGGCTACACCTTC. This sequence encodes CASSPDSRGYTF.

The chain couples TRBV9 to TRBJ1-1; D gene ambiguous. This CDR3 spans 15 amino acids. V lost 0 bases and J lost 0, with 9 bases in between. Germline-derived CDR1 and CDR2 are SGDLS and YYNGEE. Here the CDR3 DNA reads TGTGCCAGCAGCGTAGGGCGGGTACTGAACACTGAAGCTTTCTTT. It yields the protein CASSVGRVLNTEAFF.

CDR3 nucleotide sequence: TGTGCCAGCAGCAGGCGTCTCAGGGGGCCCAAAAACATTCAGTACTTC. Protein sequence: CASSRRLRGPKNIQYF. The V call is TRBV28, the J call TRBJ2-4; 8 bases fit TRBD1. The CDR3 has 16 residues. Germline assignment: CDR1 MDHEN and CDR2 SYDVKM. The J segment lost 2 bases and the V segment lost 6 bases, leaving 9 bases of the junction unmatched.

The J gene is TRBJ2-7, the V gene TRBV5-6; D may be TRBD2 (6 bases). The CDR3 is 16 residues long. The germline V gene has CDR1 SGHDT and CDR2 YYEEEE. Trimming left V 4 bases short and J 1 base short, with 18 bases between. CDR3 bases: TGTGCCAGCAGCCCCGGGGTAGCGGAGGCGTCCTACGAGCAGTACTTC. Residues: CASSPGVAEASYEQYF.

The chain combines TRBV27 with TRBJ2-7; D is perhaps TRBD1 (6 bases). The CDR3 contains 15 residues. The V end was cut by 2 bases, the J end by 2 bases, with 13 bases between. Germline V lookup: CDR1 MNHEY, CDR2 SMNVEV (reference sequence). In nucleotides, the CDR3 is TGTGCCAGCAGTTTAGACAGGAGCTACGCCTACGAGCAGTACTTC. Translation gives CASSLDRSYAYEQYF.